This T cell receptor beta chain was observed in a study of blood T cells in healthy people across ages. Study-level information: For every two T cells, template switching captured about one barcoded beta molecule.

The study isolated at least 7 million PBMCs from each sample. A sample-barcoded 5' primer and a J-beta primer mix were used in a second PCR of about 6 to 12 cycles. TCRdb recomputed calls from the 5' RACE reads with MiXCR, one row per CDR3 protein. The sample includes hundreds of thousands of distinct CDR3 sequences, 32% seen only once; the top ten take roughly 15%. Germline-derived CDR1 and CDR2 are LGHNA and YNFKEQ. This CDR3 has 14 amino acids. This sequence was found in a woman at least 80 years old in good health. The material sequenced was blood. This chain connects TRBV4-2 to TRBJ2-5; D is possibly TRBD1 (5 bases). The J call is uncertain, as TRBJ2-7 better fits the DNA end. Here the CDR3 DNA reads TGTGCCAGCAGCCCCTCACCCAGGGAATACGAGCAGTACTTC. Its translation: CASSPSPREYEQYF.